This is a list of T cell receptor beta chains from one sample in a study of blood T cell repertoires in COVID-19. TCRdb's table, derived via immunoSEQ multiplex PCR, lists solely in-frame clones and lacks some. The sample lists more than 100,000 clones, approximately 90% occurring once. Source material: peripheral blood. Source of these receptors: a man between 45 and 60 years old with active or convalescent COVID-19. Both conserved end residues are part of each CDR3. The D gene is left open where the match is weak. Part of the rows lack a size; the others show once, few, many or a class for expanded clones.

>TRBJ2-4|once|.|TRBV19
TGTGCCAGTAGTAGGCAGGGCTGGAACATTCAGTACTTC
CASSRQGWNIQYF
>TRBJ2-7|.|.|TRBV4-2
TGTGCCAGCAGCCAAGTGGGGGCGGCCCCAGGAAACGAGCAGTACTTC
CASSQVGAAPGNEQYF
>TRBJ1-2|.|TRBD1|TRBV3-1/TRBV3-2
TGTGCCAGCAGCCACCAGGGACAGGCCACCTATGGCTACACCTTC
CASSHQGQATYGYTF
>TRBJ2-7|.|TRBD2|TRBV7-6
TGTGCCAGCAGCTTAGGGGCGGGCGGGAGTCCCGAGCAGTACTTC
CASSLGAGGSPEQYF
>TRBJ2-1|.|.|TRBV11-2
TGTGCCAGCAGCCCCGGCGGGTCCTACAATGAGCAGTTCTTC
CASSPGGSYNEQFF
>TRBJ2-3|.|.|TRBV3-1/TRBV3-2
TGTGCCAGCAGCCAATTTTCAGGTCATACGCAGTATTTT
CASSQFSGHTQYF
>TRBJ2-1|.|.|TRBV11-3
TGTGCCAGCAGCTTAGATGGCCCCGTTTTATACAATGAGCAGTTCTTC
CASSLDGPVLYNEQFF
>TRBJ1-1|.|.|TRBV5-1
TGCGCCAGCAGCTTGGTCGGGGAGAGGACTGAAGCTTTCTTT
CASSLVGERTEAFF
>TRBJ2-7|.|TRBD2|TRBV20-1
TGCAGTGCTAGAGTTCCGGGACTAGCAGCTTTC
CSARVPGLAAF
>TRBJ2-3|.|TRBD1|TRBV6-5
TGTGCCAGCAGTAACGACAGGGTAGGAGATACGCAGTATTTT
CASSNDRVGDTQYF
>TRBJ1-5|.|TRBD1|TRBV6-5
TGTGCCAGCAGCCTTACAGGGGACAGCAATCAGCCCCAGCATTTT
CASSLTGDSNQPQHF